These 28 T cell receptor beta chains originate from one sample sequenced in a study of early T cells in non-severe SARS-CoV-2 infection. TCRdb independently ran MiXCR on the 5' RACE reads; one entry per CDR3 protein. This table has fewer than 65,000 distinct CDR3 sequences, about 10% appearing once. Sequenced: whole blood. All receptors derive from an adult who was a healthcare worker with PCR-confirmed SARS-CoV-2 infection or an uninfected control (not recorded which).

This clonotype was recorded a few times. The J gene is TRBJ2-1, the V gene TRBV7-2, with TRBD2 identical over 7 bases. Germline V gene lookup returns CDR1 SGHTA and CDR2 FQGNSA. The CDR3 covers 12 residues. V dropped 5 bases and J dropped 10; count of bases not matched to a gene: 5. This CDR3 reads CASSTRGGEQFF. The CDR3 DNA follows: TGTGCCAGCAGCACCCGGGGAGGGGAGCAGTTCTTC.

The V and J genes are TRBV7-9 and TRBJ1-1; 7 nucleotides line up with TRBD1. The CDR3 covers 14 residues. Trimming cost V 5 bases and J 1 base; bases outside gene matches: 4. The germline gives CDR1 SEHNR, CDR2 FQNEAQ (reference sequence). The CDR3 sequence is CASSPGQWNTEAFF. The CDR3 DNA reads as TGTGCCAGCAGCCCGGGACAGTGGAACACTGAAGCTTTCTTT.

The genes are TRBV19 and TRBJ1-1, with 8 bases fitting TRBD1. Unmatched junction bases numbered 9, after V lost 5 bases and J lost 4 bases. The germline CDR1 and CDR2 sequences are LNHDA and SQIVND (reference sequence). CDR3 length: 15 residues. CDR3 region: CASSPRTGLGTEAFF. DNA of the CDR3: TGTGCCAGTAGTCCGCGGACAGGGTTGGGCACTGAAGCTTTCTTT.

V is TRBV30 and J is TRBJ2-2; D is unresolved. The CDR3 covers 14 residues. The germline gives CDR1 GTSNPN, CDR2 SVGIG (reference sequence). V lost 4 bases and J 6 bases, leaving 15 bases between the germline ends. The CDR3 reads CAWTTLTGPGELFF. DNA for the CDR3: TGTGCCTGGACCACACTCACCGGACCCGGGGAGCTGTTTTTT.

V gene TRBV7-8 combines with J gene TRBJ2-7; 14 bases line up with TRBD2. The CDR3 has 21 amino acids. CDR1 is SGHVS, CDR2 FQNEAQ, per germline. V was clipped by 5 bases and J by 0 bases; unmatched bases: 18. The CDR3 loop is CASSAGLAGGKISPSSYEQYF. DNA of the CDR3: TGTGCCAGCAGCGCAGGACTAGCGGGAGGAAAAATAAGCCCTAGCTCCTACGAGCAGTACTTC.

This clonotype was counted at least ten times. The V call is TRBV29-1, the J call TRBJ1-1, with unresolved D. With 4 bases removed from V and 2 bases from J, the gap between germline ends came to 11 bases. This CDR3 has 13 amino acids. Germline CDR1 SQVTM, CDR2 ANQGSEA. CDR3 DNA sequence: TGCAGCGTTGGGCAGGCTATAAACACTGAAGCTTTCTTT. It is translated as CSVGQAINTEAFF.

This clonotype was recorded at least ten times. The chain carries TRBV20-1 and TRBJ2-3; the D gene is possibly TRBD2 (6 bases). Germline CDR1 and CDR2: DFQATT and SNEGSKA (reference sequence). The CDR3 length is 14 residues. V lost 0 bases and J 1 base, leaving 8 bases between the germline ends. CDR3 in DNA: TGCAGTGCTAGAGATCGGAGGGGCACAGATACGCAGTATTTT. This codes for CSARDRRGTDTQYF.

In this sample, this clonotype turned up a few times. This sequence joins TRBV11-2 and TRBJ2-5, with D possibly TRBD1 on 5 matching bases. This CDR3 has 14 amino acids. Looked up from germline, CDR1 is SGHAT and CDR2 is FQNNGV. Trimming removed 6 bases from V and 4 bases from J, with 15 bases in between. The CDR3 here is CASRGLREVETQYF. DNA of the CDR3: TGTGCCAGCAGGGGGCTCAGAGAGGTAGAGACCCAGTACTTC.

The chain uses TRBV3-1 and TRBJ2-7; D may correspond to TRBD1 or TRBD2 (5 bases each). Trimming removed 4 bases at V and 2 bases at J, with 24 bases between. The CDR3 contains 18 residues. Per germline, CDR1 LGHDT and CDR2 YNNKEL (reference sequence). The CDR3 sequence: CASSPSANSGRKPYEQYF. The CDR3 DNA reads TGTGCCAGCAGCCCCAGTGCAAACTCGGGACGAAAACCCTACGAGCAGTACTTC.

Ten or more counts support this clonotype. The chain is built from TRBV6-2 or TRBV6-3 and TRBJ2-1, with D perhaps being TRBD1 or TRBD2 (6 bases each). V was cut by 6 bases and J by 6 bases, with 15 bases left in between. The CDR3 sequence is 14 residues long. CDR1 is MNHEY, CDR2 SVGEGT, per germline. CDR3 region: CASRPLGGGNEQFF. The CDR3 DNA sequence: TGTGCCAGCAGACCCCTGGGGGGCGGCAATGAGCAGTTCTTC.

This clonotype was observed many times. The chain joins TRBV5-1 to TRBJ2-2; D might be TRBD1 (6 bases). The germline V gene has CDR1 SGHRS and CDR2 YFSETQ. CDR3 length equals 15 residues. Deletions cut 2 bases from V and 1 base from J, with 9 bases between. In nucleotides, the CDR3 is TGCGCCAGCAGCTTCAGGGGACAGAACACCGGGGAGCTGTTTTTT. This codes for CASSFRGQNTGELFF. Filled out from reference TRBV5-1 and TRBJ2-2, the complete variable domain reads KAGVTQTPRYLIKTRGQQVTLSCSPISGHRSVSWYQQTPGQGLQFLFEYFSETQRNKGNFPGRFSGRQFSNSRSEMNVSTLELGDSALYLCASSFRGQNTGELFFGEGSRLTVL.

This chain links TRBV29-1 with TRBJ2-7; no reliable D call. Germline V gives CDR1 SQVTM, CDR2 ANQGSEA. V was shortened by 0 bases and J by 7 bases, with 19 bases between the two germline ends. The CDR3 consists of 15 residues. The CDR3 loop is CSVEDRRRHDREQYF. The CDR3 coding sequence is TGCAGCGTTGAAGATCGGCGTCGCCACGATAGGGAGCAGTACTTC.

The chain joins TRBV20-1 to TRBJ2-3, with a possible D match to TRBD2 (6 bases). The V gene's germline CDR1 is DFQATT and CDR2 SNEGSKA (reference sequence). V lost 3 bases and J lost 1, with 8 bases in between. This CDR3 is 13 amino acids long. Written as DNA, the CDR3 is TGCAGTGCTAGGTCTAGCGGCACAGATACGCAGTATTTT. Translation: CSARSSGTDTQYF.

This clonotype was seen at least ten times. V and J are TRBV29-1 and TRBJ2-7; D gene uncertain. Trimming took 4 bases from V and 2 from J, leaving 9 bases between them. The V gene's germline CDR1 is SQVTM and CDR2 ANQGSEA. This CDR3 has 12 residues. CDR3 loop: CSVGGEAYEQYF. Here the CDR3 DNA reads TGCAGCGTTGGGGGTGAAGCCTACGAGCAGTACTTC.

This clonotype was picked up many times. This sequence joins TRBV7-9 and TRBJ2-1, with TRBD2 matching 8 bases. Germline-derived CDR1 and CDR2 are SEHNR and FQNEAQ (reference sequence). V lost 5 bases and J lost 12; bases outside the gene matches: 12. The CDR3 sequence is 14 residues long. CDR3 bases: TGTGCCAGCAGCCAAAGGGGAGCGGGGGTCTGGCAGTTCTTC. This encodes CASSQRGAGVWQFF. The whole variable domain, filled in from reference TRBV7-9 and TRBJ2-1, reads DTGVSQNPRHKITKRGQNVTFRCDPISEHNRLYWYRQTLGQGPEFLTYFQNEAQLEKSRLLSDRFSAERPKGSFSTLEIQRTEQGDSAMYLCASSQRGAGVWQFFGPGTRLTVL.

This clonotype turned up a few times. The rearrangement joins TRBV7-2 to TRBJ2-3; TRBD2 matches 7 bases. Per the germline V gene, CDR1 is SGHTA and CDR2 is FQGNSA. V gave up 8 bases and J gave up 4 bases; unmatched junction bases: 6. The CDR3 is 13 residues long. CDR3 nucleotide sequence: TGTGCCAGCGGGGGGGTGCTCGCAGATACGCAGTATTTT. Its protein is CASGGVLADTQYF.

This clonotype was recorded a few times. This chain uses TRBV23-1 with TRBJ2-7; tentatively, D is TRBD1 (5 bases). TRBV23-1 is annotated as an ORF whose role is uncertain. V lost 2 bases and J lost 3, with 14 bases in between. The CDR3 runs 15 residues. This CDR3 is CASSQADRFRYEQYF. DNA of the CDR3: TGCGCCAGCAGTCAAGCCGACAGATTCCGCTACGAGCAGTACTTC.

The sample holds a few counts of this clonotype. The chain combines TRBV7-2 with TRBJ1-1; no reliable D call. Germline-derived CDR1 and CDR2 are SGHTA and FQGNSA. The CDR3 is 14 amino acids. The V gene lost 2 bases and the J gene lost 4 bases, with 11 bases spanning the gap. In nucleotides, the CDR3 is TGTGCCAGCAGCTTAAACAAAAAGGGCACTGAAGCTTTCTTT. It is translated as CASSLNKKGTEAFF.

This clonotype appeared a few times. The chain employs TRBV2 and TRBJ1-1; 9 positions agree with TRBD1. V lost 5 bases, J lost 6 bases, and 13 bases stayed unmatched. Germline CDR1 SNHLY, CDR2 FYNNEI. The CDR3 is made up of 16 amino acids. CDR3 amino acids: CASSLQGARSNAEAFF. In DNA, the CDR3 is TGTGCCAGCAGTTTACAGGGGGCGAGGTCCAACGCTGAAGCTTTCTTT.

This clonotype has more than one count but fewer than ten. The chain carries TRBV6-2 or TRBV6-3 and TRBJ2-7, with TRBD2 as a possible D gene (7 bases). Deletions cut 2 bases from V and 1 base from J, with 21 bases between. The CDR3 spans 18 residues. CDR1 is MNHEY and CDR2 is SVGEGT in the germline V gene. The CDR3 loop is CASSYGVAGAFVSYEQYF. The CDR3 DNA sequence: TGTGCCAGCAGTTACGGCGTCGCGGGGGCTTTTGTTTCCTACGAGCAGTACTTC.

The genes are TRBV6-1 and TRBJ2-5, with 12 bases that match TRBD2. The CDR3 totals 16 residues. The germline V gene has CDR1 MNHNS and CDR2 SASEGT. Losses at the gene ends were 3 bases for V and 5 bases for J; bases not matched to a gene: 7. Written as DNA, the CDR3 is TGTGCCAGCAGTGATTCCCTAGCGGGGGGGCGCGAGACCCAGTACTTC. Encoded protein: CASSDSLAGGRETQYF.

CDR3 region: CSARDGERADTQYF. The CDR3 DNA reads TGCAGTGCTAGAGATGGGGAGAGGGCAGATACGCAGTATTTT. V usage is TRBV20-1 and J usage is TRBJ2-3; weak D call: TRBD2 (5 bases). Germline values: CDR1 DFQATT, CDR2 SNEGSKA (reference sequence). CDR3 length equals 14 residues. Trimming shortened V by 0 bases and J by 4 bases, and 11 bases separated the two germline ends.

This clonotype was detected ten times or more. The junction shows a germline mismatch at one end, possibly a read error. This sequence joins TRBV12-3 or TRBV12-4 and TRBJ2-1; 10 positions match TRBD2. This CDR3 comprises 15 residues. CDR3 in DNA: TGTGCCAGCAGTCTAGCGGGAGTGTCCTACAATGAGCAGTTCTTC. As protein: CASSLAGVSYNEQFF.

This clonotype was recorded many times. The gene calls are TRBV20-1 and TRBJ1-1; 8 bases map to TRBD1. Germline CDR1 DFQATT, CDR2 SNEGSKA (reference sequence). The CDR3 extends over 15 amino acids. Trimming cost V 3 bases and J 1 base; bases outside gene matches: 7. Written as DNA, the CDR3 is TGCAGTGCTAGGGCCCCCGGGACAGGGAACACTGAAGCTTTCTTT. It encodes CSARAPGTGNTEAFF.

This clonotype showed up just a few times. V gene TRBV20-1 combines with J gene TRBJ2-7, with TRBD2 matching 15 bases. Germline CDR1 reads DFQATT; CDR2 reads SNEGSKA (reference sequence). The length of the CDR3 is 16 residues. Germline trimming cut 1 base from V and 6 bases from J; bases unmatched to any gene: 7. CDR3 amino acids: CSARGPGLAGGSEQYF. In DNA form, the CDR3 reads TGCAGTGCTAGAGGCCCCGGACTAGCGGGAGGGAGCGAGCAGTACTTC.

In its sample, this clonotype was seen a few times. The J gene is TRBJ2-5, the V gene TRBV7-9; possible D gene TRBD2, 6 bases. V was pared by 5 bases and J by 11 bases, with 15 bases between. There are 12 residues in the CDR3. The germline gives CDR1 SEHNR, CDR2 FQNEAQ (reference sequence). The CDR3 coding sequence is TGTGCCAGCAGCAATCGACTAGGAGTACAGTACTTC. Amino acids: CASSNRLGVQYF.

In regard to this clonotype: Likely a read error: the CDR3 ends without its conserved phenylalanine or tryptophan. The chain joins TRBV7-9 to TRBJ1-4; no clear D. Trimming shortened V by 4 bases and J by 0 bases, and 9 bases separated the two germline ends. Germline loops: CDR1 SEHNR, CDR2 FQNEAQ (reference sequence). This CDR3 is built from 15 residues. CDR3: CASSSRGATNEKLFY. For the CDR3, the DNA is TGTGCCAGCAGCTCCCGGGGAGCAACTAATGAAAAACTGTTTTAT.

This clonotype was detected ten times or more. CDR3 region: CSVGQGNTGELFF. The CDR3 nucleotides are TGCAGCGTGGGACAGGGAAATACCGGGGAGCTGTTTTTT. V is TRBV29-1 and J is TRBJ2-2; 9 bases line up with TRBD1. The trim removed 6 bases at V and 5 bases at J, leaving 4 bases unmatched. Germline CDR1 is SQVTM and CDR2 is ANQGSEA. This CDR3 is built from 13 residues.